What follows is one T cell receptor (beta chain) and its context. These data come from a study of blood T cell repertoires in COVID-19. The overall study: The United States, Italy and Spain supplied acute and convalescent COVID-19 samples. PBMCs, B-cell-depleted T cells, or T cells provided the cDNA or gDNA that made up the material.

Across under 25 US areas, participants ranged in age from about 18 to 100 years. As processed by the authors: Estimation of nucleated cell counts relied on the amplification of reference gene primers. TCRdb's copy holds only in-frame clones and misses some; the assay was immunoSEQ multiplex PCR. The D gene and trimming were derived from the DNA, and the V and J assignments and clone size from that table. Here the sample spans 200,000 to 250,000 clones, 83% being singletons. Germline assignment: CDR1 SGHRS and CDR2 YFSETQ. CDR3 length equals 16 residues. The J segment lost 6 bases and the V segment lost 0 bases, leaving 5 bases of the junction unmatched.

This clonotype was sampled from a woman in her thirties or forties who had been exposed to COVID-19. V is TRBV5-1 and J is TRBJ1-6, with 8 positions matching TRBD1. Material for sequencing was PBMCs or T cells enriched from blood (not recorded which). CDR3 region: CASSLVIGQGNSPLHF. DNA for the CDR3: TGCGCCAGCAGCTTGGTTATAGGACAGGGTAATTCACCCCTCCACTTT.